This T cell receptor beta chain appears in the sequencing data of a study of blood T cell repertoires in COVID-19. The wider study: The origin of the acute and convalescent COVID-19 samples was the United States, Italy and Spain.

Sequencing used immunoSEQ multiplex PCR; TCRdb keeps in-frame clones, though not all of them. There are roughly 120,000 clones in the sample; approximately 90% occur only once, and approximately 1% lies in the top ten. V shed 4 bases and J shed 3 bases, with 10 bases lying between them. CDR1 LGHDT and CDR2 YNNKEL come from the germline V gene (reference sequence). The CDR3 runs 14 residues. J is TRBJ2-1 and V is TRBV3-1 (or the pseudogene TRBV3-2); TRBD2 is a possible D gene (6 bases). This sequence was found in a human donor in a cohort sampled during active COVID-19. The source material was peripheral blood. CDR3 protein: CASSRGTGYNEQFF. The CDR3 nucleotides are TGTGCCAGCAGCCGGGGGACTGGCTACAATGAGCAGTTCTTC.